One and the same sample provided the 10 T cell receptor beta chains below, sequenced in a study of blood T cells in healthy people across ages. PCR was performed a second time for about 7 to 11 cycles using a sample-barcoded 5' primer and a J-beta primer mix. One entry per CDR3 protein, called by TCRdb with MiXCR from the 5' RACE reads. The sample contains about 670,000 distinct CDR3 sequences, around 52% of which appear only once. Sample: blood. These receptors all stem from a woman older than 75 in good health.

This clonotype has a handful of counts. The chain combines TRBV12-3 or TRBV12-4 with TRBJ2-3; possible D gene TRBD2, 7 bases. The CDR3 is made up of 14 amino acids. V was clipped by 8 bases and J by 3 bases, with 15 bases between them. The chain's CDR3 is CASRGGRGTDTQYF. CDR3 nucleotides: TGTGCCAGCCGGGGTGGGAGGGGGACAGATACGCAGTATTTT.

There are a few counts of this clonotype. This sequence may be a read error, since a much larger clone differs from it by one base. V usage is TRBV12-3 or TRBV12-4 and J usage is TRBJ2-7; D may match TRBD1 or TRBD2 (5 bases each). V lost 5 bases, J lost 2 bases, and 13 bases lay in between. CDR3 size: 14 residues. As DNA, the CDR3 is TGTGCCAGCAGTCTCGAGGGGACCGCCTACGAGCAGTACTTC. It yields the protein CASSLEGTAYEQYF.

This sequence joins TRBV9 and TRBJ2-7; the match to TRBD2 covers 8 bases. CDR1 is SGDLS and CDR2 is YYNGEE in the germline V gene. V lost 4 bases and J lost 5; bases outside the gene matches: 8. The CDR3 runs 14 residues. The CDR3 here is CASSLSGSRDEQYF. The CDR3 nucleotides are TGTGCCAGCAGCCTGAGCGGGAGCAGGGACGAGCAGTACTTC.

In regard to this clonotype: Being one base from a much bigger clone, this may be a read error. This rearrangement joins TRBV7-9 to TRBJ2-5; no definite D call. V lost 3 bases to trimming and J lost 2 bases, with 10 bases between them. The germline CDR1 and CDR2 sequences are SEHNR and FQNEAQ (reference sequence). This CDR3 contains 14 residues. This CDR3 reads CASSFCTLQETQYF. As DNA, the CDR3 is TGTGCCAGCAGCTTTTGTACTCTTCAAGAGACCCAGTACTTC.

This clonotype was counted many times. The rearrangement links TRBV25-1 to TRBJ2-5; TRBD1 aligns across 8 bases. This CDR3 has 13 amino acids. J was trimmed by 5 bases and V by 2 bases; bases with no gene match: 1. CDR1 and CDR2 from the germline V gene are MGHDK and SYGVNS. CDR3 in amino acids: CASSERTGETQYF. The DNA of the CDR3 is TGTGCCAGCAGTGAAAGGACAGGGGAGACCCAGTACTTC.

This chain joins TRBV24-1 and TRBJ1-2; D unresolved. The CDR3 spans 17 residues. V was trimmed by 2 bases and J by 2 bases, leaving 17 bases between them. CDR1 and CDR2 from the germline V gene are KGHDR and SFDVKD. The CDR3 bases are TGTGCCACCAGTGATTCCGGGGTTGGAGCCATAAACTATGGCTACACCTTC. It specifies CATSDSGVGAINYGYTF.

The rearrangement uses TRBV21-1 and TRBJ2-1; the tabulated D call, TRBD2, remains unverified against the DNA. TRBV21-1 represents a pseudogene. This CDR3 has 13 amino acids. The CDR3 sequence: CASSPSGDNEQFF. The DNA for the CDR3 is TGTGCCAGCAGCCCTAGCGGGGACAATGAGCAGTTCTTC.

This chain links TRBV2 with TRBJ2-5; D is tentatively TRBD1 or TRBD2 (5 bases each). The CDR3 consists of 10 residues. Germline CDR1 is SNHLY and CDR2 is FYNNEI. V lost 9 bases to trimming and J lost 11 bases, with 13 bases between them. The chain's CDR3 is CASKQGEQYF. The CDR3 DNA is TGTGCCAGTAAACAAGGGGAGCAGTACTTC.

This clonotype came up a few times. A much larger clone sits a single nucleotide away, making a read error possible. This chain connects TRBV6-5 to TRBJ2-5, with TRBD2 as a possible D gene (6 bases). The CDR3 runs to 14 residues. Germline CDR1 and CDR2: MNHEY and SVGAGI. CDR3 nucleotide sequence: TGTGCCAGCAGTGACTCGCCGGGAGAAGAGACCCAGTACTTC. Translating it yields CASSDSPGEETQYF.

The chain links TRBV6-6 to TRBJ2-7, with 7 nucleotides matching TRBD1. J was trimmed by 2 bases and V by 8 bases; bases with no gene match: 3. This CDR3 contains 12 residues. Germline assignment: CDR1 MNHNY and CDR2 SVGAGI (reference sequence). DNA for the CDR3: TGTGCCAGCCGGGACAGACCCTACGAGCAGTACTTC. It is translated as CASRDRPYEQYF.